The TCR beta chain described here comes from a study of cytomegalovirus exposure and HLA in healthy donors. Findings and limits, study-wide: With further analysis later on, most CMV-associated TCR beta chains appeared HLA-restricted.

The germline V gene encodes CDR1 SGHVS and CDR2 FNYEAQ. J gave up 0 bases and V 4 bases, and 3 bases lay outside the gene matches. The CDR3 runs 15 residues. A multiplex PCR was run with 60 Vbeta primers and 13 Jbeta primers. Data came from immunoSEQ multiplex PCR; TCRdb stores just in-frame clones and leaves some out. In the table there are 90,000 to 130,000 clones, around 80% of which are singletons. Worth noting for this clone: Its antigen remains unknown.

The chain links TRBV7-6 to TRBJ1-2; 9 bases fit TRBD1. The sequence was collected from a woman aged 55-70 years in good health and CMV-seropositive. What was sequenced was PBMCs. In DNA form, the CDR3 reads TGTGCCAGCAGCTCGGACAGGGGAGCTAACTATGGCTACACCTTC. Residues: CASSSDRGANYGYTF.